Below, one T cell receptor beta chain is given with its context. Its target is not known. These data originate in a study of cytomegalovirus exposure and HLA in healthy donors. Findings and limits, study-wide: The authors assumed roughly uniform sequencing depth across donors for presence/absence analyses.

This PCR relied on a set of 60 Vbeta primers and 13 Jbeta primers. Profiling relied on immunoSEQ multiplex PCR, and the TCRdb table lists in-frame clones only, not all of them. The sample carries some 150,000 clones, roughly 79% recorded once. Specimen: PBMCs. The origin of this receptor is a woman in her 30s in good health and CMV-seropositive.

CDR3 bases: TGCAGCGTCCTTGTGGTAGACGAGCAGTACTTC. Encoded protein: CSVLVVDEQYF. V usage is TRBV29-1 and J usage is TRBJ2-7; D is unclear. CDR3 length: 11 amino acids. V shed 6 bases and J shed 5 bases, with 11 bases lying between them. CDR1 and CDR2 from the germline V gene are SQVTM and ANQGSEA.